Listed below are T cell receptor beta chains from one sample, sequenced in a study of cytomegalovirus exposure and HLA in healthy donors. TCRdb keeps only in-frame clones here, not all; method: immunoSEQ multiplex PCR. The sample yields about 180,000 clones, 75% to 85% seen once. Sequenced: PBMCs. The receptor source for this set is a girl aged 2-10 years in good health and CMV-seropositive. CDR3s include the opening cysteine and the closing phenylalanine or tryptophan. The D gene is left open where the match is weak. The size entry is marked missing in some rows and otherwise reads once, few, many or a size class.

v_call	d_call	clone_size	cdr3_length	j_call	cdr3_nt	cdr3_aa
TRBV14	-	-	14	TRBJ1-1	TGTGCCAGCAGCCAACGACTGGTGAACACTGAAGCTTTCTTT	CASSQRLVNTEAFF
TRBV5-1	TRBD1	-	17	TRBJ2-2	TGCGCCAGCAGCTTACCACCCGGGACAGATAACACCGGGGAGCTGTTTTTT	CASSLPPGTDNTGELFF
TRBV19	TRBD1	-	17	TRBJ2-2	TGTGCCACTAGACAGGGGGCGATCCCCGTCCGAACCGGGGAGCTGTTTTTT	CATRQGAIPVRTGELFF
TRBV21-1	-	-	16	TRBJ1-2	TGTGCCAGCAGCAAAGCCCCAGGGGCACCTAACTATGGCTACACCTTC	CASSKAPGAPNYGYTF
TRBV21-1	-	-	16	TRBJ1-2	TGTGCCAGCAGCAAAAGTAAGGGGCTTAGGGACTATGGCTACACCTTC	CASSKSKGLRDYGYTF
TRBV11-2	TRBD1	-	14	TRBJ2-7	TGTGCCAGCAGCTTATGGGACAGGAGCCCCGAGCAGTACTTC	CASSLWDRSPEQYF
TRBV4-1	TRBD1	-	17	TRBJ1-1	TGCGCCAGCAGCCAAGTGGGGGATGGGACAGGGCGCACTGAAGCTTTCTTT	CASSQVGDGTGRTEAFF
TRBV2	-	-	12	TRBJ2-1	TGTGCCAGCAGCATGGTAGGGGCCGGGCAGTTCTTC	CASSMVGAGQFF
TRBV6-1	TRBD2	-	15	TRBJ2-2	TGTGCCAGCAGATTCGAACTAGCGGGATCCGGGGAGCTGTTTTTT	CASRFELAGSGELFF
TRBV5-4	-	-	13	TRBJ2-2	TGTGCCAGCAGCCAAGGGCGGGTCGGGGAGCTGTTTTTT	CASSQGRVGELFF
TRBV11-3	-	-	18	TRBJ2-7	TGTGCCAGCAGCTTAGAAGGATTAAGGAGCGGGCCCTCCTACGAGCAGTACTTC	CASSLEGLRSGPSYEQYF
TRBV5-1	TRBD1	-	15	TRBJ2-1	TGCGCCAGCAGCTTACGGGACAGCTCCTACAATGAGCAGTTCTTC	CASSLRDSSYNEQFF
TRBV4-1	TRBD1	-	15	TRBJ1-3	TGCGCCAGCAGCCAAGTTCAGGGGGCACGGAACACCATATATTTT	CASSQVQGARNTIYF
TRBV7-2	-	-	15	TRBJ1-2	TGTGCCAGCACCTTGGCGCTCGGGACTAACTATGGCTACACCTTC	CASTLALGTNYGYTF
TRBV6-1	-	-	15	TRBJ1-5	TGTGCCAGCAGTGCCCGACATCAGGGGTCCGGGCCCCAGCATTTT	CASSARHQGSGPQHF
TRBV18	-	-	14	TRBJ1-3	TGTGCCAGCTCGCAGACACCCCGTGGAAACACCATATATTTT	CASSQTPRGNTIYF
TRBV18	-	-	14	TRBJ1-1	TGTGCCAGCTCATCTATTACAGTTATCACTGAAGCTTTCTTT	CASSSITVITEAFF
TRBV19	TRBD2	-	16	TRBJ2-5	TGTGCCAGTAGTATAGCAGGGCGGGGGGACCAAGAGACCCAGTACTTC	CASSIAGRGDQETQYF
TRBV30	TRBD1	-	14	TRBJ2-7	TGTGCCTGGAGTAAGGGGGACAGCTACCGACGGCAGTACTTC	CAWSKGDSYRRQYF
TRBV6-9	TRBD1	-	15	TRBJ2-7	TGTGCCAGCAGTTATTCGCAGACAGGGGAGTACGAGCAGTACTTC	CASSYSQTGEYEQYF
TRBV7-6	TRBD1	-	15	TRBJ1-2	TGTGCCAGCGGAACATACCGGGGGACAGGGGGAGGCTACACCTTC	CASGTYRGTGGGYTF
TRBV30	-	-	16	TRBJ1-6	TGTGCCTGGAGTGTACCGGGGGGCGTTAATAATTCACCCCTCCACTTT	CAWSVPGGVNNSPLHF
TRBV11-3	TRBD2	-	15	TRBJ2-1	TGTGCCAGCAGCACGACTAGCGGGAGGGCGACTGAGCAGTTCTTC	CASSTTSGRATEQFF
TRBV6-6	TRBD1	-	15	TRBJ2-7	TGTGCCAGCAGTTACTTCCCCGGACAGGGGAGTCAGCAGTACTTC	CASSYFPGQGSQQYF
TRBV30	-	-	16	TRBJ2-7	TGTGCCTGGAGTCCGACCCTAACAGGGATCTCCTACGAGCAGTACTTC	CAWSPTLTGISYEQYF
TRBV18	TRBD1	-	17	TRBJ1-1	TGTGCCAGCTCACCAAGGACCGGGACAGGAGGCTTCACTGAAGCTTTCTTT	CASSPRTGTGGFTEAFF
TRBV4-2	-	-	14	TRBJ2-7	TGTGCCAGCAGCCCAACAGGGCAAAACTACGAGCAGTACTTC	CASSPTGQNYEQYF
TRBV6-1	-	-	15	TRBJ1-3	TGTGCCAGCAGTGGTTACCTGAGCTCTGGAAACACCATATATTTT	CASSGYLSSGNTIYF
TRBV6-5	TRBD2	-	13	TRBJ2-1	TGTGCCATCGGGGGCGGGGGGTACAATGAGCAGTTCTTC	CAIGGGGYNEQFF
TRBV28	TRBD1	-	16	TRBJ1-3	TGTGCCAGCAGTTTATACTACAGGGGGTATGGAAACACCATATATTTT	CASSLYYRGYGNTIYF
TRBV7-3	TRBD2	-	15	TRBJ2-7	TGTGCCAGCAGCTTATCCGGGACTAGCGGGTTCGAGCAGTACTTC	CASSLSGTSGFEQYF
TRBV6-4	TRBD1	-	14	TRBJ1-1	TGTGCCAGCAGGCGGGACAGGCTGAACACTGAAGCTTTCTTT	CASRRDRLNTEAFF
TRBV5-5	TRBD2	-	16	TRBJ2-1	TGTGCCAGCAGTAGCGGGAGGGCCGTTACCCACAATGAGCAGTTCTTC	CASSSGRAVTHNEQFF
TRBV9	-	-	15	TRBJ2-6	TGTGCCAGCAGCCAAACAGGCTCTGGGGCCAACGTCCTGACTTTC	CASSQTGSGANVLTF
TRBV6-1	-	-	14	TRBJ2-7	TGTGCCAGCATGCAGGTACCAAGCTCCTACGAGCAGTACTTC	CASMQVPSSYEQYF
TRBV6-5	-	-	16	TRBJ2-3	TGTGCCAGCAGTTTGGGTCCGAGGGGGACCACAGATACGCAGTATTTT	CASSLGPRGTTDTQYF
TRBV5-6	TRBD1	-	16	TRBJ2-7	TGTGCCAGCAGCCCCGACCCCCGAGACAGGGGCCCCGAGCAGTACTTC	CASSPDPRDRGPEQYF
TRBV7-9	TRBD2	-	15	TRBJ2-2	TGTGCCAGCAATCCTAGCGGGGGTAACACCGGGGAGCTGTTTTTT	CASNPSGGNTGELFF
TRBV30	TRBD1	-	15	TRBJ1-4	TGTGCCTGGAGTTCAGGACAGGGCCCTAATGAAAAACTGTTTTTT	CAWSSGQGPNEKLFF
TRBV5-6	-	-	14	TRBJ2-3	TGTGCCAGCAGCATTGGACAGACCACAGATACGCAGTATTTT	CASSIGQTTDTQYF
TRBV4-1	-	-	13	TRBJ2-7	TGCGCCAGCAGCCAAGATCGCGCGCTCGAGCAGTACTTC	CASSQDRALEQYF
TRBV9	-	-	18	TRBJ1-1	TGTGCCAGCAGCTCAAACCCCCTCCAGGGGCCAACGAACACTGAAGCTTTCTTT	CASSSNPLQGPTNTEAFF
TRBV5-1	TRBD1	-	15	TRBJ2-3	TGCGCCAGCAGCTTAGAGCGCAGGGGGACAGATACGCAGTATTTT	CASSLERRGTDTQYF
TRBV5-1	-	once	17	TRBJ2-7	TGCGCCAGCAAACGAGGGGATGAGGGGAGGAGCTCCTACGAGCAGTACTTC	CASKRGDEGRSSYEQYF
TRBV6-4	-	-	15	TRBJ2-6	TGTGCCAGCGGGAGTGGTGGGGCTGGGGCCAACGTCCTGACTTTC	CASGSGGAGANVLTF
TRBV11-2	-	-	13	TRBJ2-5	TGTGCCAGCAGCTTAGGTCTACGGGAGACCCAGTACTTC	CASSLGLRETQYF
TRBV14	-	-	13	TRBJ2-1	TGTGCCAGCAGCTCCGGGACATTCAATGAGCAGTTCTTC	CASSSGTFNEQFF
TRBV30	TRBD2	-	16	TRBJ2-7	TGTGCCTGGAGTGTACTCGGGACTAGCGCAACCTACGAGCAGTACTTC	CAWSVLGTSATYEQYF
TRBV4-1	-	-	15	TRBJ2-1	TGCGCCAGCAGCCAAGATCGACGGGAAAACAATGAGCAGTTCTTC	CASSQDRRENNEQFF
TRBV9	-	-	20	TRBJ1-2	TGTGCCAGCAGCGTAGAAAATAGGACGGAGGAACGCAAAACTAACTATGGCTACACCTTC	CASSVENRTEERKTNYGYTF